This is a list of T cell receptor beta chains from one sample in a study of blood T cell repertoires in COVID-19. Libraries were prepared by immunoSEQ multiplex PCR; TCRdb keeps only in-frame clonotypes and omits some of them. The sample records approximately 290,000 clones, just over 90% being singletons. Sequenced input: peripheral blood. All receptors derive from a woman in her twenties or thirties with COVID-19, enrolled during active disease. Both conserved end residues are trimmed from each CDR3.

v_gene | CDR3aa
TRBV30 | AWSGRDEAF
TRBV15 | ATSRELGLAGGIEQY
TRBV4-1 | ASSQAGTGGQETQY
TRBV7-9 | ASSLEVGVRGWPGNTIY
TRBV19 | ASSIAGRAGEQY
TRBV7-3 | ASSPPAVGMDGYT
TRBV9 | ASSGWGDYGYT
TRBV19 | ASSIVPWSTEAF
TRBV27 | ASSGGSMNTEAF
TRBV9 | ASSVDWEGKTGYT
TRBV19 | ASSMGGGYEQY
TRBV27 | ASSFGRGATDTQY
TRBV7-9 | ASSLTGGMDTQY
TRBV7-9 | ASSSPGSYEKLF
TRBV3-1/TRBV3-2 | ASSQAGPTNEKLF
TRBV28 | ASSPSGSTGDEQY
TRBV19 | ASSPQVSNYGYT
TRBV28 | ASSFSGDEKLF
TRBV27 | ASSLTGLYGYT
TRBV24-1 | ATSHSRGNEQF